A selection of T cell receptor beta chains follows, all from one sample in a study of response to subunit inactivated influenza vaccine. In TCRdb, the RT-PCR reads were re-called with MiXCR into one record per CDR3 protein. Among about 610,000 distinct CDR3 sequences listed, approximately 15% were seen once. The sequenced sample was PBMCs from blood, obtained about 12 days after vaccination. The receptors were gathered from a man aged 50-59 years who received an inactivated influenza vaccine. Each CDR3 is given with its conserved first and last residue. Each record gives: J gene, V gene, CDR3 protein.

TRBJ1-2	TRBV5-6	CASSLRVWGPNYGYTF
TRBJ2-3	TRBV5-1	CASSLVGVSDTQYF
TRBJ1-5	TRBV12-3/TRBV12-4	CASTRSRQPQHF
TRBJ1-2	TRBV5-1	CASSSGTGENYGYTF
TRBJ2-3	TRBV5-1	CASSTSGSTDTQYF
TRBJ1-2	TRBV29-1	CSVDSSGQNYGYTF
TRBJ2-5	TRBV12-3/TRBV12-4	CASSRPESIQETQYF
TRBJ2-4	TRBV15	CATSTRPREKNIQYF
TRBJ2-5	TRBV7-9	CASNHKGGQETQYF
TRBJ2-1	TRBV28	CASSPGTSGTEPYNEQFF
TRBJ1-2	TRBV25-1	CASSGALYGYTF
TRBJ2-6	TRBV14	CASSPKGRDRASGANVLTF
TRBJ2-3	TRBV20-1	CSGVRGTTDTQYF
TRBJ2-1	TRBV10-3	CAIRTVVGEDGEQFF
TRBJ2-3	TRBV4-2	CASSQGGSHTRTDTQYF
TRBJ1-2	TRBV29-1	CSVVQGASGYTF
TRBJ1-1	TRBV29-1	CSVDLLGANTEAFF
TRBJ2-7	TRBV4-3	CASSQNTGAFGEQYF
TRBJ2-2	TRBV7-9	CASSLVGANTVELFF
TRBJ2-1	TRBV28	CASSPGHQGHNEQFF
TRBJ2-1	TRBV20-1	CRPTSGGFEDEQFF
TRBJ1-4	TRBV7-6	CASSLATGVNEKLFF
TRBJ2-1	TRBV27	CASSLEGDNEQFF
TRBJ1-4	TRBV12-3/TRBV12-4	CASSMRGRAELFF
TRBJ1-1	TRBV10-3	CAISKANTEAFF
TRBJ1-2	TRBV9	CASSVAPGTGYGYTF
TRBJ2-7	TRBV28	CASMGPTTYEQYF
TRBJ2-7	TRBV5-1	CASTSGGYEQYF
TRBJ2-7	TRBV4-1	CASSQGDTHYEQYF
TRBJ2-1	TRBV4-3	CASSQVWNLDYYNEQFF
TRBJ1-5	TRBV12-3/TRBV12-4	CASSEGGPYGWPQHF
TRBJ1-1	TRBV18	CASSAQSMNTEAFF
TRBJ1-6	TRBV7-8	CASSLTWTGAWGPLHF
TRBJ2-3	TRBV3-1	CASSQEPGSHTDTQYF
TRBJ1-5	TRBV6-1	CASSPRSGGTIQPQHF
TRBJ1-6	TRBV6-5	CASSNGQGGNSPLHF
TRBJ2-7	TRBV30	CAWTPPGLVSAYEQYF
TRBJ1-4	TRBV20-1	CSARGQEENEKLFF